The 18 T cell receptor beta chains in this list originate from one sample, sequenced in a study of blood T cell repertoires in COVID-19. The protocol was immunoSEQ multiplex PCR, while the TCRdb copy is restricted to in-frame clones and leaves out a portion. The sample lists approximately 31,000 clones, 85% to 90% occurring once. The specimen sequenced was peripheral blood. These receptors were taken from a man aged 80 or over with acute or convalescent COVID-19.

This chain uses TRBV5-6 with TRBJ2-1, with a tentative D call TRBD1 (5 bases). CDR3 length: 13 amino acids. Germline V CDR1 and CDR2: SGHDT, YYEEEE. The V gene lost 3 bases and the J gene lost 16 bases, with 20 bases spanning the gap. As DNA, the CDR3 is TGTGCCAGCAGCTCTCAGGGTTGGAGCGAAACTTTCTTC. Translation gives CASSSQGWSETFF. Together with reference TRBV5-6 and TRBJ2-1, the CDR3 gives the full variable domain: DAGVTQSPTHLIKTRGQQVTLRCSPKSGHDTVSWYQQALGQGPQFIFQYYEEEERQRGNFPDRFSGHQFPNYSSELNVNALLLGDSALYLCASSSQGWSETFFGPGTRLTVL.

The J gene is TRBJ1-1, the V gene TRBV6-6; unclear D gene. The V gene lost 4 bases and the J gene lost 1 base, with 10 bases spanning the gap. Germline lookup yields CDR1 MNHNY and CDR2 SVGAGI (reference sequence). CDR3 length equals 14 residues. The CDR3: CASSFEAANTEAFF. Here the CDR3 DNA reads TGTGCCAGCAGTTTCGAGGCGGCGAACACTGAAGCTTTCTTT.

J is TRBJ1-2 and V is TRBV6-5, with D maybe TRBD1 (6 bases). The V end lost 6 bases, the J end lost 1 base, and 12 bases lay between the germline ends. The CDR3 has 14 amino acids. Germline values: CDR1 MNHEY, CDR2 SVGAGI. The CDR3 nucleotides are TGTGCCAGCAGGCAAACAGGGAATAACTATGGCTACACCTTC. Its protein product is CASRQTGNNYGYTF.

CDR3 protein: CASSQDWGRMADTQYF. CDR3 in DNA: TGTGCCAGCAGCCAAGACTGGGGGAGGATGGCAGATACGCAGTATTTT. J is TRBJ2-3 and V is TRBV4-2; D is perhaps TRBD2 (6 bases). The CDR3 runs 16 residues. V was pared by 0 bases and J by 4 bases, with 14 bases between. Germline CDR1 and CDR2: LGHNA and YNFKEQ.

The chain uses TRBV30 and TRBJ2-7; 9 nucleotides line up with TRBD1. The junction had 2 bases not matched to a gene; V was cut back by 0 bases and J by 2 bases. This CDR3 contains 14 residues. The germline gives CDR1 GTSNPN, CDR2 SVGIG (reference sequence). CDR3 nucleotides: TGTGCCTGGAGTGTGGACAGGGGTCCCTACGAGCAGTACTTC. Encoded protein: CAWSVDRGPYEQYF.

The chain carries TRBV30 and TRBJ1-5; D is ambiguous. Trimming removed 2 bases at V and 1 base at J, with 12 bases between. The CDR3 sequence is 15 residues long. Germline CDR1 GTSNPN, CDR2 SVGIG (reference sequence). The CDR3 bases are TGTGCCTGGAGTAGGCGGGCGGGAAGCAATCAGCCCCAGCATTTT. Its protein is CAWSRRAGSNQPQHF.

This chain joins TRBV6-5 and TRBJ2-7; TRBD1 is a possible D gene (6 bases). The germline V and J ends were trimmed by 6 bases and 4 bases, with 19 bases remaining between them. CDR3 length: 15 residues. Germline CDR1 is MNHEY and CDR2 is SVGAGI. The CDR3 is CASRARGSGVYEQYF. The CDR3 DNA sequence: TGTGCCAGCAGGGCCCGAGGGTCAGGGGTATACGAGCAGTACTTC.

As concerns this clone: Germline and junction disagree at one end, which may indicate a read error. The chain couples TRBV7-7 to TRBJ2-7; D gene uncertain. The CDR3 has 16 amino acids. Germline CDR1 SSHAT, CDR2 FNYEAQ (reference sequence). CDR3 DNA sequence: TGTGCTAGCAGTCCCGATATCTGGTACAGTCTTTCCGAGCAGTACTTC. This gives the protein CASSPDIWYSLSEQYF.

In the case of this clone: The identical CDR3 is also encoded by other nucleotide sequences in the sample. The V gene is TRBV5-1, the J gene TRBJ2-1; tentative D call: TRBD2 (5 bases). There are 16 residues in the CDR3. V lost 1 base and J 6 bases, leaving 17 bases between the germline ends. Germline V gene sequence: CDR1 SGHRS, CDR2 YFSETQ. CDR3 sequence (DNA): TGCGCCAGCAGCTTGTACGTACAGAGGGCGGTCAATGAGCAGTTCTTC. It translates to CASSLYVQRAVNEQFF.

The V and J genes are TRBV10-3 and TRBJ1-1; 8 bases align to TRBD1. CDR3 size: 12 residues. Germline V gene sequence: CDR1 ENHRY, CDR2 SYGVKD. Germline trimming cut 6 bases from V and 5 bases from J; bases unmatched to any gene: 2. CDR3 sequence reads: CAIRQGETEAFF. The DNA of the CDR3 is TGTGCCATCAGACAGGGGGAGACTGAAGCTTTCTTT.

The chain uses TRBV7-6 and TRBJ2-2, with a tentative D call TRBD1 (6 bases). The germline V and J ends were trimmed by 2 bases and 1 base, with 11 bases remaining between them. CDR1 is SGHVS, CDR2 FNYEAQ, per germline. The CDR3 consists of 16 residues. The CDR3 spells CASSLQAGENTGELFF. As DNA, the CDR3 is TGTGCCAGCAGCTTACAAGCAGGGGAGAACACCGGGGAGCTGTTTTTT.

This chain joins TRBV7-2 and TRBJ2-7, with 8 bases fitting TRBD1. CDR3 length: 14 amino acids. Trimming took 3 bases from V and 2 from J; bases not matched to a gene: 3. Germline V lookup: CDR1 SGHTA, CDR2 FQGNSA. The CDR3 region is CASSFWTGPYEQYF. The DNA for the CDR3 is TGTGCCAGCAGCTTCTGGACAGGGCCCTACGAGCAGTACTTC.

The chain recombines TRBV4-1 with TRBJ2-5, with D possibly matching TRBD2 (5 bases). Between the trimmed V and J ends, which lost 4 bases and 1 base, there was a span of 13 bases. Germline CDR1 and CDR2: MGHRA and YSYEKL. CDR3 size: 15 residues. The CDR3 region has the DNA TGCGCCAGCAGCCTCAAATCGGGGATCCAAGAGACCCAGTACTTC. It yields the protein CASSLKSGIQETQYF.

The gene calls are TRBV13 and TRBJ1-1; TRBD1 is a possible D gene (6 bases). The CDR3 length is 13 residues. Germline V gene data show CDR1 as PRHDT and CDR2 as FYEKMQ (reference sequence). The germline V and J ends were trimmed by 4 bases and 4 bases, with 10 bases remaining between them. The CDR3 reads CASSSGTFTEAFF. The CDR3 DNA follows: TGTGCCAGCAGCTCCGGGACATTCACTGAAGCTTTCTTT.

V gene TRBV6-5 combines with J gene TRBJ2-3; weak D call: TRBD1 (5 bases). The length of the CDR3 is 14 residues. Trimming took 0 bases from V and 1 from J, leaving 5 bases between them. Germline V gene data show CDR1 as MNHEY and CDR2 as SVGAGI. The CDR3 bases are TGTGCCAGCAGTTACTCCAGGGGCACAGATACGCAGTATTTT. This sequence encodes CASSYSRGTDTQYF.

The J gene is TRBJ2-2, the V gene TRBV24-1; no definite D call. The V end lost 9 bases, the J end lost 6 bases, and 13 bases lay between the germline ends. The CDR3 sequence is 13 residues long. Per germline, CDR1 KGHDR and CDR2 SFDVKD. DNA of the CDR3: TGTGCCACCGGTAGGCAGCGATCCGGGGAGCTGTTTTTT. This encodes CATGRQRSGELFF.

V and J are TRBV5-1 and TRBJ1-1; D is possibly TRBD1 (6 bases). CDR1 is SGHRS, CDR2 YFSETQ, per germline. With 5 bases removed from V and 4 bases from J, the gap between germline ends came to 21 bases. CDR3 length equals 16 residues. The CDR3 DNA reads as TGCGCCAGCAGGCGCCTCACCAGGGGAAGATCCACTGAAGCTTTCTTT. Encoded protein: CASRRLTRGRSTEAFF.

Of note for this clone: This CDR3 fails to terminate in the conserved phenylalanine or tryptophan, so it likely reflects a read error. It is unclear where the CDR3 begins or ends on the DNA, so no DNA is shown, and the CDR3 is as TCRdb lists it. The genes are TRBV28 and TRBJ1-1; TRBD1 is taken as the D call from the table, unchecked against the DNA. The CDR3 is made up of 11 amino acids, end residues included. Germline V lookup: CDR1 MDHEN, CDR2 SYDVKM. CDR3 protein: CASSLWDRTEL.